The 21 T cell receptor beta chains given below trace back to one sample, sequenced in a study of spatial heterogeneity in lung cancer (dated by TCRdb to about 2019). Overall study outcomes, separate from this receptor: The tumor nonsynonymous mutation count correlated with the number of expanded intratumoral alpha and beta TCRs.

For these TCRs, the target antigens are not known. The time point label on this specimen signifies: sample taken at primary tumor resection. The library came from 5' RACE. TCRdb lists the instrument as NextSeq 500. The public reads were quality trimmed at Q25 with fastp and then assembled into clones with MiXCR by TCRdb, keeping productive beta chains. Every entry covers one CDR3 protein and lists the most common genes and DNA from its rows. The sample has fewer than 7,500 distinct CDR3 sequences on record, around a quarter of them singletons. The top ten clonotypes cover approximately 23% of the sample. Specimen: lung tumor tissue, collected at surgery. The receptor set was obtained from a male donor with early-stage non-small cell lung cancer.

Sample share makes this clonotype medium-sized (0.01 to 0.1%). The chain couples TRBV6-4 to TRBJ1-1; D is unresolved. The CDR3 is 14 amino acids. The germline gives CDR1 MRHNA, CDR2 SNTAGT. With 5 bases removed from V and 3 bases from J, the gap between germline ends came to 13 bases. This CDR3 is CASSLTSSDTEAFF. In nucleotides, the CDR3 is TGTGCCAGCAGTCTGACATCTAGCGACACTGAAGCTTTCTTT.

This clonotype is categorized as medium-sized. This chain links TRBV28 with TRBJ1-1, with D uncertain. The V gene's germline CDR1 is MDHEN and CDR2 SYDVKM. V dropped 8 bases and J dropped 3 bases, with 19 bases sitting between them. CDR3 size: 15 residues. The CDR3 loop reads CASRPGGVGYTEAFF. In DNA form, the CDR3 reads TGTGCCAGCCGTCCCGGCGGGGTAGGTTACACTGAAGCTTTCTTT.

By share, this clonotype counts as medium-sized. The CDR3 sequence: CASSPFIPGTYGYTF. CDR3 coding DNA: TGTGCCAGCAGTCCTTTTATTCCCGGGACCTATGGCTACACCTTC. The chain is built from TRBV27 and TRBJ1-2, with D maybe TRBD1 (5 bases). Trimming stripped 5 bases from V and 4 bases from J, with 17 bases between. CDR1 is MNHEY and CDR2 is SMNVEV in the germline V gene (reference sequence). This CDR3 spans 15 amino acids.

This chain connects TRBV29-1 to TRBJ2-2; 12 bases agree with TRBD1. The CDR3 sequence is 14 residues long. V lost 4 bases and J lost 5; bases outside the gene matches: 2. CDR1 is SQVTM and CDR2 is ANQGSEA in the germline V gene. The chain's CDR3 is CSVVGQGATGELFF. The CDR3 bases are TGCAGCGTTGTGGGACAGGGGGCTACCGGGGAGCTGTTTTTT.

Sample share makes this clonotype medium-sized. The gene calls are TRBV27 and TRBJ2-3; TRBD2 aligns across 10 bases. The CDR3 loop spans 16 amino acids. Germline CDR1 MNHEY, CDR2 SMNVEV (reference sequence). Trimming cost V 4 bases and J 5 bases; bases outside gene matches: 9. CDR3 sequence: CASSSYLAGVIDTQYF. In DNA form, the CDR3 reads TGTGCCAGCAGTTCCTATCTAGCGGGAGTAATAGATACGCAGTATTTT.

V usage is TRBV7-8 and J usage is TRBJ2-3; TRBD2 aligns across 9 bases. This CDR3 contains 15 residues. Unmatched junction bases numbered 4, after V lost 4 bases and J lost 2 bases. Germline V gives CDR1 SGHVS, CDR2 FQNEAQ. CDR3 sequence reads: CASSSREGNTDTQYF. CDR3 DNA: TGTGCCAGCAGCTCGCGGGAGGGGAACACAGATACGCAGTATTTT.

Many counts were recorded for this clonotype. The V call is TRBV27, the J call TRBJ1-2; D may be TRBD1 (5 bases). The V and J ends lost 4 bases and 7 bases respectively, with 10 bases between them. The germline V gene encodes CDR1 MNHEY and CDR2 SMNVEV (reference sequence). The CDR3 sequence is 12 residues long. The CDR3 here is CASSSQGRGYTF. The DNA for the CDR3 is TGTGCCAGCAGTTCGCAGGGCCGTGGCTACACCTTC.

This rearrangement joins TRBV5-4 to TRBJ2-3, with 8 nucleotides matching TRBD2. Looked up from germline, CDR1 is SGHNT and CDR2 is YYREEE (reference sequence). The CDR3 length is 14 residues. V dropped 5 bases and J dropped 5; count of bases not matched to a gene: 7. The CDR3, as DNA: TGTGCCAGCAGAGACGGGAGGGCCGGAGATACGCAGTATTTT. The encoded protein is CASRDGRAGDTQYF. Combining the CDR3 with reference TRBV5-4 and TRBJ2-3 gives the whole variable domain ETGVTQSPTHLIKTRGQQVTLRCSSQSGHNTVSWYQQALGQGPQFIFQYYREEENGRGNFPPRFSGLQFPNYSSELNVNALELDDSALYLCASRDGRAGDTQYFGPGTRLTVL.

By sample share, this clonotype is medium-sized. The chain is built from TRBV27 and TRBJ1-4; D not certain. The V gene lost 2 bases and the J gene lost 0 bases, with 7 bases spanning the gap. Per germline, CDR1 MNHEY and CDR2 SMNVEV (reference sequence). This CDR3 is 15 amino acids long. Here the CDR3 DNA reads TGTGCCAGCAGTTTACGGATAGCAACTAATGAAAAACTGTTTTTT. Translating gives CASSLRIATNEKLFF.

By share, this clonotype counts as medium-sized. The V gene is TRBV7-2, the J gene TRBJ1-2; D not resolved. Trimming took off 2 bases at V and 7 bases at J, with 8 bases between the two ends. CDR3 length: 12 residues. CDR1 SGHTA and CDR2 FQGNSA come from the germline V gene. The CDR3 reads CASSLSFGGYTF. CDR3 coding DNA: TGTGCCAGCAGCTTAAGTTTCGGTGGCTACACCTTC.

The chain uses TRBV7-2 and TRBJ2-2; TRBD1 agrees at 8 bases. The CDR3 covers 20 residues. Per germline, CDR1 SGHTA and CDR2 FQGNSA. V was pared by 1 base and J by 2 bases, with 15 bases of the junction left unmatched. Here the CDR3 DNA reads TGTGCCAGCAGCTTAGGGCCGGGACAGGTTTTTTCCCGAAACACCGGGGAGCTGTTTTTT. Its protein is CASSLGPGQVFSRNTGELFF.

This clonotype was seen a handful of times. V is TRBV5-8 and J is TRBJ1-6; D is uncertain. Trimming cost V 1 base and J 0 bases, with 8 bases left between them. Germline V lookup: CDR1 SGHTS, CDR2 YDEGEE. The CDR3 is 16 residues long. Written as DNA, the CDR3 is TGTGCCAGCAGCTTGAGAGAGAGCTCCTATAATTCACCCCTCCACTTT. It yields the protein CASSLRESSYNSPLHF.

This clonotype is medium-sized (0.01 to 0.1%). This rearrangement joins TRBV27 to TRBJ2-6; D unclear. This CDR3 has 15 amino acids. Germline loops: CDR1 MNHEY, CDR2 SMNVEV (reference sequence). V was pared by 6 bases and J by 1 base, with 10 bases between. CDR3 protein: CASSPDPSGANVLTF. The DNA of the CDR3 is TGTGCCAGCAGCCCTGACCCTTCTGGGGCCAACGTCCTGACTTTC.

The CDR3 region has the DNA TGTGCCAGCAGCTTCGGGACTAGCCCAACCGGGGAGCTGTTTTTT. It translates to CASSFGTSPTGELFF. The V call is TRBV7-9, the J call TRBJ2-2; 9 positions agree with TRBD2. The CDR3 spans 15 residues. From germline, CDR1 is SEHNR and CDR2 FQNEAQ (reference sequence). With 3 bases clipped from V and 5 bases from J, the junction kept 4 bases outside the gene matches.

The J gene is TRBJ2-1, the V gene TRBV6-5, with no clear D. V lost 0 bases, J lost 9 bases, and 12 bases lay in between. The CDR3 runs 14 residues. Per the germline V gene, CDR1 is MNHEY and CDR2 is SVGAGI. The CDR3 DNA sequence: TGTGCCAGCAGTTACTCGATCATCACAACTGAGCAGTTCTTC. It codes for CASSYSIITTEQFF.

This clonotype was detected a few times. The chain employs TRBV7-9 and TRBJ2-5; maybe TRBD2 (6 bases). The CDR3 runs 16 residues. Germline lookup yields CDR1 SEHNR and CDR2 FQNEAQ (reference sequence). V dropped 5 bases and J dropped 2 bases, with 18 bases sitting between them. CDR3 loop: CASSPAGFAEQETQYF. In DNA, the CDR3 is TGTGCCAGCAGCCCGGCGGGGTTTGCAGAGCAAGAGACCCAGTACTTC.

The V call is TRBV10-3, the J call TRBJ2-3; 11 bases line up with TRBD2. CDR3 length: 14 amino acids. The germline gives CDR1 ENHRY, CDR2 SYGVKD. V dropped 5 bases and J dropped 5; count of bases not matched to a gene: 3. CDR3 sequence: CAISITSGRDTQYF. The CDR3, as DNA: TGTGCCATCAGTATAACTAGCGGGAGAGATACGCAGTATTTT.

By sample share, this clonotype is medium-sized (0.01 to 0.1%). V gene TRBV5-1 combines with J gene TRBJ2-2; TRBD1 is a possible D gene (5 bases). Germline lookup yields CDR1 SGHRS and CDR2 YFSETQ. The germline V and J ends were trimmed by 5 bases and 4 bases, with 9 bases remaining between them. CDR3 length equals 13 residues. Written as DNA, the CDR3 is TGCGCCAGCAGGGGGCTCAGCACCGGGGAGCTGTTTTTT. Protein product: CASRGLSTGELFF.

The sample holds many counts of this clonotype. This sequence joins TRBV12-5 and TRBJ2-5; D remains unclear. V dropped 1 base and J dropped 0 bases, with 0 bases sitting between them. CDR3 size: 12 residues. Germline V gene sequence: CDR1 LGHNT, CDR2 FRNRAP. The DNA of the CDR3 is TGTGCTAGTGGTTTGGACCAAGAGACCCAGTACTTC. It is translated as CASGLDQETQYF.

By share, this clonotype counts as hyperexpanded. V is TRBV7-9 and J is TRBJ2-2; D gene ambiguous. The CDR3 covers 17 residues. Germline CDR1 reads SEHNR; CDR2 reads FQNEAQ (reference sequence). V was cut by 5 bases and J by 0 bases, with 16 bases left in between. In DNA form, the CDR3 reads TGTGCCAGCAGCCGGCCAAGGTCGGGCCCGAACACCGGGGAGCTGTTTTTT. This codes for CASSRPRSGPNTGELFF.

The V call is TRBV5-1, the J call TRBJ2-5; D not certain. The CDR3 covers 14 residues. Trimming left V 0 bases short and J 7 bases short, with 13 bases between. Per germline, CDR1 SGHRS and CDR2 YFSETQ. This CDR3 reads CASSLGRPITTQYF. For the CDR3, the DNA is TGCGCCAGCAGCTTGGGGCGGCCCATCACGACCCAGTACTTC.